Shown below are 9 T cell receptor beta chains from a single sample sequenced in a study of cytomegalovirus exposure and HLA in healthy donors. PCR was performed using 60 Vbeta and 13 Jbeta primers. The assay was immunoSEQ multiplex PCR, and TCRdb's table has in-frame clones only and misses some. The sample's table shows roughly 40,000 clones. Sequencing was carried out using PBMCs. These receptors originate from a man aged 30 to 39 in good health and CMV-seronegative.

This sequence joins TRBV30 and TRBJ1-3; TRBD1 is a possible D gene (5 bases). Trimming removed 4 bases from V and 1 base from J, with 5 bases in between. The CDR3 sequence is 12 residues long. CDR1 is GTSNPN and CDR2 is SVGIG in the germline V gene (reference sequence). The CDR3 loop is CAWKGSGNTIYF. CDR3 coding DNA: TGTGCCTGGAAGGGGTCTGGAAACACCATATATTTT.

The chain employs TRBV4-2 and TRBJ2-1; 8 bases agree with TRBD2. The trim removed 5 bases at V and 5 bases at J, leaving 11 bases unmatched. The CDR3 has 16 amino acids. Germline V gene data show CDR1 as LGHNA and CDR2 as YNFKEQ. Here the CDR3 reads CASSSGREASDNEQFF. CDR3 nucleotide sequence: TGTGCCAGCAGCTCCGGGCGGGAGGCTTCCGACAATGAGCAGTTCTTC.

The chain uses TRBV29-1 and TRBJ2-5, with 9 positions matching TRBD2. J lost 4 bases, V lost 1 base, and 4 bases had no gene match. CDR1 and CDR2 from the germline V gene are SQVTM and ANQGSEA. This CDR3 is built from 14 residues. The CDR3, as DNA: TGCAGCGTTGAAGCGGTACTAGCGGGAGAGACCCAGTACTTC. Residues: CSVEAVLAGETQYF.

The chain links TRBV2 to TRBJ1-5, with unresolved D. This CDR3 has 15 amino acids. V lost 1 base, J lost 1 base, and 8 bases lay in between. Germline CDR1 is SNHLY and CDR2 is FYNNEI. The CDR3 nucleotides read TGTGCCAGCAGTGAAGAAACAGTGAGCAATCAGCCCCAGCATTTT. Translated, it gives CASSEETVSNQPQHF.

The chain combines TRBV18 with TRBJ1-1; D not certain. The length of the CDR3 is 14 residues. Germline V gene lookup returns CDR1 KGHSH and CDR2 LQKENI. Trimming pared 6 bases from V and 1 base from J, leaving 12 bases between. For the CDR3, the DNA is TGTGCCAGCTCGGAAGACATGGGGAACACTGAAGCTTTCTTT. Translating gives CASSEDMGNTEAFF.

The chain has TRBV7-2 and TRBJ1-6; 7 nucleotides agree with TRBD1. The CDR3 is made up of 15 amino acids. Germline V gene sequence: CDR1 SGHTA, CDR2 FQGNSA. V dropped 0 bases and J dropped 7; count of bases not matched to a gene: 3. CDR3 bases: TGTGCCAGCAGCTTAGCCGGGACAGCGAATTCACCCCTCCACTTT. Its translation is CASSLAGTANSPLHF.

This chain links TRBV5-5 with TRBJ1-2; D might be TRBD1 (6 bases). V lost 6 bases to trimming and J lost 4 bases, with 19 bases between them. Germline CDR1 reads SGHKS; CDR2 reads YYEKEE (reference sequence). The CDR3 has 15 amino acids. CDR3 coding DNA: TGTGCCAGCACCCTACAGGGAGTGTCTATCTATGGCTACACCTTC. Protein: CASTLQGVSIYGYTF.

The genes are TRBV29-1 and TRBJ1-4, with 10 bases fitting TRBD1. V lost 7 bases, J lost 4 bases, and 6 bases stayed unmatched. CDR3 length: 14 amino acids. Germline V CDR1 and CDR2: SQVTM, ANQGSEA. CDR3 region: CSADRGRGNEKLFF. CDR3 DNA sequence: TGCAGCGCCGACAGGGGGCGAGGTAATGAAAAACTGTTTTTT.

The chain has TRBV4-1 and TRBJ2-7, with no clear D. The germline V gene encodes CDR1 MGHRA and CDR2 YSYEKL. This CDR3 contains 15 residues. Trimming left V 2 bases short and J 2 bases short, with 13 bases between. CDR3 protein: CASSQNSGVTYEQYF. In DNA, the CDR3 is TGCGCCAGCAGCCAAAACTCCGGAGTGACCTACGAGCAGTACTTC.